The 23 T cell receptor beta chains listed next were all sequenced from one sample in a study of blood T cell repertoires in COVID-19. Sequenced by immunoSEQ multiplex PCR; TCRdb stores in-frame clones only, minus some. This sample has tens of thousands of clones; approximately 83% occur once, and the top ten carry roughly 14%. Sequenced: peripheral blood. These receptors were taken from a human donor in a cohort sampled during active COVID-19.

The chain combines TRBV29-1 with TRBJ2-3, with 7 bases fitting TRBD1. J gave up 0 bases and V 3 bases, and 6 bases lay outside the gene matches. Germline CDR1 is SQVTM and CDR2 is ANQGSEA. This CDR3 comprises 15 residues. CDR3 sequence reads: CSVERTGGSTDTQYF. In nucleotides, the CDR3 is TGCAGCGTTGAGCGGACAGGCGGTAGCACAGATACGCAGTATTTT.

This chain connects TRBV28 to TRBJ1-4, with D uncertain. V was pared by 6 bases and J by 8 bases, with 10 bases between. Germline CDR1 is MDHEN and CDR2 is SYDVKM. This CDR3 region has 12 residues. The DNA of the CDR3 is TGTGCCAGCAGCTCCGCCGGGGAAAAACTGTTTTTT. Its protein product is CASSSAGEKLFF.

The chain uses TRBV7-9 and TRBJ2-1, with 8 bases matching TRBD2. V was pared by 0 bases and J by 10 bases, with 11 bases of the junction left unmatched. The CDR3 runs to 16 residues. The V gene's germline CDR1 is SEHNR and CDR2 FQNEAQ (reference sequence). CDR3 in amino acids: CASSLAGGLVPREQFF. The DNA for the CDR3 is TGTGCCAGCAGCTTAGCAGGGGGACTAGTGCCTCGGGAGCAGTTCTTC.

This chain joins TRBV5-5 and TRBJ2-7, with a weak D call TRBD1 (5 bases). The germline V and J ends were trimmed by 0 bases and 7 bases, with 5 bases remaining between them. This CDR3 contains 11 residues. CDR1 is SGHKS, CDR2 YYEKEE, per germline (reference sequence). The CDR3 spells CASSLGTEQYF. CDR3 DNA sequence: TGTGCCAGCAGCTTGGGGACAGAGCAGTACTTC.

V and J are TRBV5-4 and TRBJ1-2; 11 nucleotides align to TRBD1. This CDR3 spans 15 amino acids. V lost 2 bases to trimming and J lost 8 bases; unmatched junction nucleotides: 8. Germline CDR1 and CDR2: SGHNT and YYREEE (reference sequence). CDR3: CASSFGQGAVYGYTF. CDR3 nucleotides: TGTGCCAGCAGCTTCGGACAGGGGGCGGTGTACGGCTACACCTTC.

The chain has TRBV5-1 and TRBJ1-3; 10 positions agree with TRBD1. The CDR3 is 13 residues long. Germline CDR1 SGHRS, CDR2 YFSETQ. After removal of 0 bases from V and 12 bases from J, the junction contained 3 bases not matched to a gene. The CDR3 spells CASSLEGQGNIYF. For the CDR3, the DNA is TGCGCCAGCAGCTTGGAGGGACAGGGGAACATATATTTT.

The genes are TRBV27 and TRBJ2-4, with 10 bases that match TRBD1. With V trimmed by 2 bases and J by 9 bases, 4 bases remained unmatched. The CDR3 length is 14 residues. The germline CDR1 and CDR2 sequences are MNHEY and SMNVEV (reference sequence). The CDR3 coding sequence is TGTGCCAGCAGTTTAAGATGGGACAGGGGCATTCAGTACTTC. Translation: CASSLRWDRGIQYF.

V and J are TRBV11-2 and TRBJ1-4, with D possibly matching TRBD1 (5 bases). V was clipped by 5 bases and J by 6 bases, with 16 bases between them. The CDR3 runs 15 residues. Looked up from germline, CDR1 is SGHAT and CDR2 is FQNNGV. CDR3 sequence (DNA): TGTGCCAGCAGCCCGACGGGGGGAAGCCATGAAAAACTGTTTTTT. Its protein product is CASSPTGGSHEKLFF.

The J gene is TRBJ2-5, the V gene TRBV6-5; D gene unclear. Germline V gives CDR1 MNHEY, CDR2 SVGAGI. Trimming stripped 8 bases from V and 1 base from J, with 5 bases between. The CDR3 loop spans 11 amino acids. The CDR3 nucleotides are TGTGCCAGCTGGGCCCAAGAGACCCAGTACTTC. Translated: CASWAQETQYF.

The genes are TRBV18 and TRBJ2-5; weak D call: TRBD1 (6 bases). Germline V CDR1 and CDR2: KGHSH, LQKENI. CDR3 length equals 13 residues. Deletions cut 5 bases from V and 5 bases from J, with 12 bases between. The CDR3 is CASSKGQGETQYF. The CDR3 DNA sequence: TGTGCCAGCTCAAAGGGCCAGGGGGAGACCCAGTACTTC.

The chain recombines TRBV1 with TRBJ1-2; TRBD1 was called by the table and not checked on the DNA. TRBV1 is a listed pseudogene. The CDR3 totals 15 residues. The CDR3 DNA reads TGCACCAGCAGCCAAGATCCCAGGACTAACTATGGCTACACCTTC. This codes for CTSSQDPRTNYGYTF.

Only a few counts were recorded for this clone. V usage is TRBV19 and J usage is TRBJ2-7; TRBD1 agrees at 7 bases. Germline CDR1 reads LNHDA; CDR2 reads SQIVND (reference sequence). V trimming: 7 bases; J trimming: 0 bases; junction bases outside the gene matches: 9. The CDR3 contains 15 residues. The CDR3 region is CASKQTGKSSYEQYF. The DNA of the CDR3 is TGTGCCAGTAAACAGACAGGGAAGAGCTCCTACGAGCAGTACTTC.

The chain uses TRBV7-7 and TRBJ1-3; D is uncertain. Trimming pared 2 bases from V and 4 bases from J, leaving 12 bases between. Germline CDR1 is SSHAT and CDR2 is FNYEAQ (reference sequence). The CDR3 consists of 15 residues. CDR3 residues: CASSLSDLEGNTIYF. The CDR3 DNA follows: TGTGCCAGCAGCTTATCGGACTTAGAAGGAAACACCATATATTTT.

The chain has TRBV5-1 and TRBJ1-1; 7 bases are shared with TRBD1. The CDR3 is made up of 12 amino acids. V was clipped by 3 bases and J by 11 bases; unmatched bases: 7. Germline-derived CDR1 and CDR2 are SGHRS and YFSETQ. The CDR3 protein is CASSSDRRRAFF. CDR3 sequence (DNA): TGCGCCAGCAGCTCGGACAGGCGGCGGGCTTTCTTT.

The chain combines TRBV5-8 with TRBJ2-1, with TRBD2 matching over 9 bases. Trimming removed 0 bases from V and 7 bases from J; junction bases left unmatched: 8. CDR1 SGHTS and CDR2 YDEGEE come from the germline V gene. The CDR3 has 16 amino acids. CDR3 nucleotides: TGTGCCAGCAGCTTGGCCGCGGGAGGGATCAGGAATGAGCAGTTCTTC. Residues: CASSLAAGGIRNEQFF. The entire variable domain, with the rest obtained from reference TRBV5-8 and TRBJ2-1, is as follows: EAGVTQSPTHLIKTRGQQATLRCSPISGHTSVYWYQQALGLGLQFLLWYDEGEERNRGNFPPRFSGRQFPNYSSELNVNALELEDSALYLCASSLAAGGIRNEQFFGPGTRLTVL.

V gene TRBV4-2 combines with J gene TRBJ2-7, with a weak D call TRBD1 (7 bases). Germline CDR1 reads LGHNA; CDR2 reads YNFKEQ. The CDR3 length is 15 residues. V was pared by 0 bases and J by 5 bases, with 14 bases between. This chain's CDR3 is CASSQERRDSHEQYF. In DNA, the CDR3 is TGTGCCAGCAGCCAAGAGAGGCGGGACAGTCACGAGCAGTACTTC.

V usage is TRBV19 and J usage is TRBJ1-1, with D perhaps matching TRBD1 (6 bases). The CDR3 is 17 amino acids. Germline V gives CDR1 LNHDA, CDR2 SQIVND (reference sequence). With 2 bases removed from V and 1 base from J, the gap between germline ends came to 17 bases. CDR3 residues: CASSIIGTGLGNTEAFF. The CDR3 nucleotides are TGTGCCAGTAGTATAATCGGCACAGGGCTTGGGAACACTGAAGCTTTCTTT.

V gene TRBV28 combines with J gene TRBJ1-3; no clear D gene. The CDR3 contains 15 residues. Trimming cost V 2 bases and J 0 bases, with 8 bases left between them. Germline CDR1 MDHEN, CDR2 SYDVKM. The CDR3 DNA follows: TGTGCCAGCAGTTTACCAAAGCACTCTGGAAACACCATATATTTT. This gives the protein CASSLPKHSGNTIYF. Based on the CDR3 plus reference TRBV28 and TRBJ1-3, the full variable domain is DVKVTQSSRYLVKRTGEKVFLECVQDMDHENMFWYRQDPGLGLRLIYFSYDVKMKEKGDIPEGYSVSREKKERFSLILESASTNQTSMYLCASSLPKHSGNTIYFGEGSWLTVV.

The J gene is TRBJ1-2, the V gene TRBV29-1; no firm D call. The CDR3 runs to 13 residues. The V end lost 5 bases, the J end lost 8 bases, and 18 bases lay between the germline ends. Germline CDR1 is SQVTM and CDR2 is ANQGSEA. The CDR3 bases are TGCAGCGTTCCTGCCCGGGGTTTGGGCGGCTACACCTTC. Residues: CSVPARGLGGYTF. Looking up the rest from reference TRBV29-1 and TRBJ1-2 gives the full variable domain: SAVISQKPSRDICQRGTSLTIQCQVDSQVTMMFWYRQQPGQSLTLIATANQGSEATYESGFVIDKFPISRPNLTFSTLTVSNMSPEDSSIYLCSVPARGLGGYTFGSGTRLTVV.

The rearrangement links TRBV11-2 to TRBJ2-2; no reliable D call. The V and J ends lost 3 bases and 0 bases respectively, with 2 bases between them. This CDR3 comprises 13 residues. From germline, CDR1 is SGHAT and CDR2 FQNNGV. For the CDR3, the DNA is TGTGCCAGCAGCTTTACGAACACCGGGGAGCTGTTTTTT. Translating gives CASSFTNTGELFF. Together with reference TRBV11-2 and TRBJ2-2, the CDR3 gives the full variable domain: EAGVAQSPRYKIIEKRQSVAFWCNPISGHATLYWYQQILGQGPKLLIQFQNNGVVDDSQLPKDRFSAERLKGVDSTLKIQPAKLEDSAVYLCASSFTNTGELFFGEGSRLTVL.

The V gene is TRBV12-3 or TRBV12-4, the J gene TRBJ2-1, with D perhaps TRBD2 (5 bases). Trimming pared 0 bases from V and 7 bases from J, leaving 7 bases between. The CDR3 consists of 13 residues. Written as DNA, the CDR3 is TGTGCCAGCAGTTTAGCGATAGCGAATGAGCAGTTCTTC. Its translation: CASSLAIANEQFF.

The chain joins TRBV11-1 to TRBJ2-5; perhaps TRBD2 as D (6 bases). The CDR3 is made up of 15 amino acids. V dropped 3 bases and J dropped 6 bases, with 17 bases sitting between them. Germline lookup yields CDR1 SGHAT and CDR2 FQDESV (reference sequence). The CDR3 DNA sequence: TGTGCCAGCAGCTTGAGCGGGTCAATAGGAAAGACCCAGTACTTC. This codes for CASSLSGSIGKTQYF.

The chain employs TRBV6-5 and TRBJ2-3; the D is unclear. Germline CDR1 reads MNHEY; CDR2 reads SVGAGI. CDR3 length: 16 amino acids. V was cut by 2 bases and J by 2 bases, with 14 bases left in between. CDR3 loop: CASSYTSSFNTDTQYF. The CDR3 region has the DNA TGTGCCAGCAGTTACACGTCCAGTTTTAACACAGATACGCAGTATTTT.